Below, 9 T cell receptor beta chains from the same sample are listed, as sequenced in a study of shared clonotypes between healthy human individuals. TCRdb's table, derived via immunoSEQ multiplex PCR, lists solely in-frame clones and lacks some. This sample has around 1 million clones, with over 60% found just once. Sequenced material: memory CD4+ T cells sorted from blood. Noted subset: CD45RA-negative fraction. These receptors originate from a man younger than 35 in good health.

The V and J genes are TRBV29-1 and TRBJ2-7; 7 bases match TRBD2. The V gene end was trimmed by 4 bases and the J gene end by 2 bases; junction bases not matched to a gene: 8. The CDR3 sequence is 14 residues long. The germline V gene encodes CDR1 SQVTM and CDR2 ANQGSEA. CDR3 nucleotide sequence: TGCAGCGTTGCCCTTGGTGGGGGGGCCTACGAGCAGTACTTC. Its translation is CSVALGGGAYEQYF.

The V call is TRBV10-3, the J call TRBJ2-5; 9 bases match TRBD1. This CDR3 has 13 residues. The ends lost 6 bases at V and 1 base at J; junction bases unmatched: 0. Germline V gene lookup returns CDR1 ENHRY and CDR2 SYGVKD. The CDR3 spells CAIRGQGQETQYF. The CDR3 nucleotides are TGTGCCATCAGGGGACAGGGCCAAGAGACCCAGTACTTC.

This clone has just a few counts. The chain couples TRBV25-1 to TRBJ1-6; 7 bases match TRBD1. V dropped 6 bases and J dropped 6; count of bases not matched to a gene: 5. The CDR3 is 14 residues long. CDR1 is MGHDK and CDR2 is SYGVNS in the germline V gene. CDR3 nucleotide sequence: TGTGCCAGCAGCGACAGGGTACCTAATTCACCCCTCCACTTT. Its translation: CASSDRVPNSPLHF. Variable domain in full (rest from reference TRBV25-1 and TRBJ1-6): EADIYQTPRYLVIGTGKKITLECSQTMGHDKMYWYQQDPGMELHLIHYSYGVNSTEKGDLSSESTVSRIRTEHFPLTLESARPSHTSQYLCASSDRVPNSPLHFGNGTRLTVT.

The rearrangement uses TRBV29-1 and TRBJ2-7, with 11 bases fitting TRBD1. Germline assignment: CDR1 SQVTM and CDR2 ANQGSEA. The V segment lost 0 bases and the J segment 3 bases; nucleotides outside the gene matches: 4. This CDR3 is 15 amino acids long. CDR3 nucleotides: TGCAGCGTTGAAGATCGGGGACAGGGGGTCTACGAGCAGTACTTC. Its protein is CSVEDRGQGVYEQYF.

The chain joins TRBV4-3 to TRBJ2-7; TRBD2 agrees at 7 bases. The CDR3 runs 17 residues. Germline CDR1 LGHNA, CDR2 YSLEER. The V segment lost 2 bases and the J segment 3 bases; nucleotides outside the gene matches: 13. CDR3 sequence reads: CASSQPPLSGMNYEQYF. DNA of the CDR3: TGCGCCAGCAGCCAACCCCCCCTCAGCGGGATGAACTACGAGCAGTACTTC.

V usage is TRBV11-3 and J usage is TRBJ2-3; TRBD2 is a possible D gene (6 bases). The germline V gene encodes CDR1 SGHNT and CDR2 YENEEA. This CDR3 has 14 amino acids. V gave up 5 bases and J gave up 2 bases, with 11 bases separating them. The CDR3 nucleotides are TGTGCCAGCAGCGCGGGACCAAACACAGATACGCAGTATTTT. This sequence encodes CASSAGPNTDTQYF.

The chain recombines TRBV11-3 with TRBJ2-2; 7 positions agree with TRBD1. V shed 1 base and J 4 bases; nucleotides not matched to a gene: 6. The CDR3 sequence is 16 residues long. The germline V gene has CDR1 SGHNT and CDR2 YENEEA. This chain's CDR3 is CASSLVGGLGTGELFF. CDR3 DNA: TGTGCCAGCAGCTTAGTAGGGGGCCTGGGCACCGGGGAGCTGTTTTTT.

This chain connects TRBV28 to TRBJ1-4; D gene unclear. CDR3 length: 16 amino acids. Germline-derived CDR1 and CDR2 are MDHEN and SYDVKM. The V end was cut by 2 bases, the J end by 5 bases, with 15 bases between. DNA for the CDR3: TGTGCCAGCAGTTTACCTTTGGAGAGGTGGAATGAAAAACTGTTTTTT. Its translation: CASSLPLERWNEKLFF.

The sample holds one count of this clone. V is TRBV5-1 and J is TRBJ2-3, with 14 bases identical to TRBD2. Unmatched junction bases numbered 5, after V lost 0 bases and J lost 2 bases. CDR1 SGHRS and CDR2 YFSETQ come from the germline V gene. CDR3 length: 18 residues. As DNA, the CDR3 is TGCGCCAGCAGCTTGGCGGGGACTAGCGGGAGCGTCACAGATACGCAGTATTTT. Translating gives CASSLAGTSGSVTDTQYF.